This is a list of T cell receptor beta chains from one sample in a study of response to subunit inactivated influenza vaccine. TCRdb independently ran MiXCR on the RT-PCR reads; one entry per CDR3 protein. The sample has around 710,000 distinct CDR3 sequences; approximately 13% are singletons. This sample comprised PBMCs from blood, obtained approximately 15 days before vaccination. The receptor source for this set is a man between 45 and 60 years old who received an inactivated influenza vaccine. Both conserved end residues are part of each CDR3. D genes are given only for firm matches. Expanded clones are given a class, and other clones once, few, many or no size at all.

D	V	J	size	DNA	CDR3
NA	TRBV9	TRBJ2-5	few	TGTGCCAGCAGCGTAGGATATATCCGGGCAGGAGAGACCCAGTACTTC	CASSVGYIRAGETQYF
NA	TRBV29-1	TRBJ2-5	few	TGCAGCGTCTTCAGGTTTCAAGAGACCCAGTACTTC	CSVFRFQETQYF
NA	TRBV20-1	TRBJ1-2	few	TGCAGTGCTCGCGCCGGGGGAAACTATGGCTACACCTTC	CSARAGGNYGYTF
NA	TRBV12-3/TRBV12-4	TRBJ2-2	NA	TGTGCCAGCAGTTTGCCCCCCACCGGGGAGCTGTTTTTT	CASSLPPTGELFF
TRBD2	TRBV7-2	TRBJ2-3	NA	TGTGCCAGCAGACTAGCGGGGGGGCCGGGAGATACGCAGTATTTT	CASRLAGGPGDTQYF
NA	TRBV18	TRBJ2-7	few	TGTGCCAGCTCACTTACGTTCGAGCAGTACTTC	CASSLTFEQYF
TRBD1	TRBV20-1	TRBJ2-7	few	TGCAGTGCTAGACATGGACAGGGGAGGTACGAGCAGTACTTC	CSARHGQGRYEQYF
NA	TRBV5-1	TRBJ1-1	few	TGCGCCAGCAGCTTGCATAGGGGCGCAGTGGACACTGAAGCTTTCTTT	CASSLHRGAVDTEAFF
TRBD1	TRBV20-1	TRBJ2-3	NA	TGCAGTGCTAGTGAGGGGGCGGGAGATACGCAGTATTTT	CSASEGAGDTQYF
NA	TRBV12-3/TRBV12-4	TRBJ1-3	few	TGTGCCAGCAGTTTATCGGGCCACTCTGGAAACACCATATATTTT	CASSLSGHSGNTIYF
NA	TRBV7-6	TRBJ2-5	once	TGTGCCAGCAGCCAGGTTCTGGGAGGCCAGTACTTC	CASSQVLGGQYF
NA	TRBV3-1	TRBJ1-5	once	TGTGCCAGCACCCAAGATCGCGGCAATCAGCCCCAGCATTTT	CASTQDRGNQPQHF
TRBD2	TRBV10-3	TRBJ2-1	many	TGTGCCATCAGTGGACTAGCGGGGGGCCCATCGGGGGCCTACAATGAGCAGTTCTTC	CAISGLAGGPSGAYNEQFF
NA	TRBV29-1	TRBJ2-3	many	TGCAGCGTGCAGGTTCAAGGAGATACGCAGTATTTT	CSVQVQGDTQYF
NA	TRBV7-2	TRBJ1-5	few	TGTGCCAGCAGTTCGGGGGGTGTAAGGCAGCCCCAGCATTTT	CASSSGGVRQPQHF
NA	TRBV4-3	TRBJ2-3	NA	TGCGCCAGCAGCCCCAGACAGACAGATACGCAGTATTTT	CASSPRQTDTQYF
NA	TRBV6-1	TRBJ1-5	NA	TGTGCCAGCAGTCGTCAGAGATCTAGCAATCAGCCCCAGCATTTT	CASSRQRSSNQPQHF
NA	TRBV3-1	TRBJ1-2	many	TGTGCCAGCAGCCATGCGGTCTATGGCTACACCTTC	CASSHAVYGYTF
TRBD2	TRBV4-1	TRBJ2-3	NA	TGCGCCGGCAGCCTGGGCACTAGCGGGGCTAGCACAGATACGCAGTATTTT	CAGSLGTSGASTDTQYF
TRBD1	TRBV20-1	TRBJ1-2	few	TGCAGTGCTAGAGATCCGGCAGGGGGCGCCTATGGCTACACCTTC	CSARDPAGGAYGYTF
NA	TRBV7-7	TRBJ1-1	NA	TGTGCTAGCAGCTTGGAAGACCGGATGAACACTGAAGCTTTCTTT	CASSLEDRMNTEAFF
NA	TRBV7-9	TRBJ1-5	NA	TGTGCCAGCAGCTTAGCAGGGGACGGTCAGCCCCAGCATTTT	CASSLAGDGQPQHF
NA	TRBV7-3	TRBJ1-5	few	TGTGCCAGCAGCTTATTTTCTGCGGAATTGAGCAATCAGCCCCAGCATTTT	CASSLFSAELSNQPQHF
TRBD1	TRBV5-1	TRBJ1-6	many	TGCGCCAGCAGCCAACGGACAGGGGGTTCACCCCTCCACTTT	CASSQRTGGSPLHF
TRBD1	TRBV12-3/TRBV12-4	TRBJ2-7	few	TGTGCCAGCAGCAGCCAGGGGGTCGCCTACGAGCAGTACTTC	CASSSQGVAYEQYF
NA	TRBV9	TRBJ2-5	many	TGTGCCAGCAGCGTAGACGTTAGCCAAGAGACCCAGTACTTC	CASSVDVSQETQYF
NA	TRBV6-5	TRBJ2-1	NA	TGTGCCAGCAGTTACTCCCTCGGGTTGGGCCACAATGAGCAGTTCTTC	CASSYSLGLGHNEQFF
NA	TRBV10-3	TRBJ1-1	NA	TGTGCCAGTCTTGGGGGCCAGGTGAACACTGAAGCTTTCTTT	CASLGGQVNTEAFF
NA	TRBV7-8	TRBJ2-6	NA	TGTGCCAGCAGCTTATCGGACAGATCGCGAGGGGCCAACGTCCTGACTTTC	CASSLSDRSRGANVLTF
NA	TRBV12-5	TRBJ1-1	few	TGTGCTAGTGGTTTGGGAACGAACACTGAAGCTTTCTTT	CASGLGTNTEAFF
NA	TRBV6-5	TRBJ2-2	NA	TGTGCCAGCAGTTACTCTAGCGCCACCGGGGAGCTGTTTTTT	CASSYSSATGELFF
TRBD2	TRBV20-1	TRBJ2-5	few	TGCAGTGCTAATTCACTAGCGGGAGTAGAAGAGACCCAGTACTTC	CSANSLAGVEETQYF
TRBD1	TRBV20-1	TRBJ1-5	few	TGCAGTGCTCAGGGACAGGGGGGCAATCAGCCCCAGCATTTT	CSAQGQGGNQPQHF
TRBD1	TRBV7-6	TRBJ1-2	few	TGTGCCAGCAGCCCCACCTACAGGGGGCGGTTTTATGGCTACACCTTC	CASSPTYRGRFYGYTF
NA	TRBV10-3	TRBJ1-1	few	TGTGCCATCAGGGGGGGCGAGTTTATGAACACTGAAGCTTTCTTT	CAIRGGEFMNTEAFF
NA	TRBV15	TRBJ2-1	many	TGTGCCACCAGCAGAGAGGTTGTGGGAAACTCCTACAATGAGCAGTTCTTC	CATSREVVGNSYNEQFF
NA	TRBV12-3/TRBV12-4	TRBJ2-7	NA	TGTGCCAGCAGTTCCCGGACAACAAATCCGTACGAGCAGTACTTC	CASSSRTTNPYEQYF
TRBD2	TRBV12-3/TRBV12-4	TRBJ2-7	few	TGTGCCAGCAGACCGACTAGCGGGAGGGGAGAGCAGTACTTC	CASRPTSGRGEQYF
TRBD1	TRBV6-2/TRBV6-3	TRBJ2-7	NA	TGTGCCAGCAGTTACCGGACAGGGTCGGAGCAGTACTTC	CASSYRTGSEQYF
TRBD1	TRBV29-1	TRBJ2-1	few	TGCAGCGCCCGGACAGGGCGTGCGAATGAGCAGTTCTTC	CSARTGRANEQFF
NA	TRBV7-9	TRBJ2-1	NA	TGTGCCAGCAGCTTAGCGTCCCGCAATGAGCAGTTCTTC	CASSLASRNEQFF
NA	TRBV6-1	TRBJ2-5	NA	TGTGCCAGCAGACCCCCCAGACAAGAGACCCAGTACTTC	CASRPPRQETQYF
NA	TRBV30	TRBJ2-2	NA	TGTGCCTGGAATAAAGGAGGACCAGGGACCGGGGAGCTGTTTTTT	CAWNKGGPGTGELFF
TRBD2	TRBV12-3/TRBV12-4	TRBJ2-7	NA	TGTGCCAGCAGTTCAACCGGGACTAGATCCTACGAGCAGTACTTC	CASSSTGTRSYEQYF
NA	TRBV6-2/TRBV6-3	TRBJ2-7	few	TGTGCCAGCAGTTACCGACCGACCTACGAGCAGTACTTC	CASSYRPTYEQYF
TRBD2	TRBV27	TRBJ2-7	few	TGTGCCAGCAGTTCGTTACCCATAGCGGGAGAATCTTACGAGCAGTACTTC	CASSSLPIAGESYEQYF
TRBD2	TRBV9	TRBJ2-2	few	TGTGCCAGCAGCAAGACTAGCGGGGGGGCGGGCACCGGGGAGCTGTTTTTT	CASSKTSGGAGTGELFF
NA	TRBV12-3/TRBV12-4	TRBJ1-1	many	TGTGCCAGCAGCTTAGGGGTCACTGAAGCTTTCTTT	CASSLGVTEAFF
NA	TRBV6-1	TRBJ2-7	NA	TGTGCCAGCAGTAAATCAGGGGGGATCTACGAGCAGTACTTC	CASSKSGGIYEQYF
TRBD2	TRBV5-6	TRBJ2-5	few	TGTGCCAGCAGCTTGCCGGGACTAGCGGGGCAAGAGACCCAGTACTTC	CASSLPGLAGQETQYF
NA	TRBV29-1	TRBJ1-1	NA	TGCAGCGTTGGGGGCGGACTGAACACTGAAGCTTTCTTT	CSVGGGLNTEAFF
TRBD2	TRBV20-1	TRBJ2-2	NA	TGCAGTGCCACCTGGCGGGACTACCCCACCGGGGAGCTGTTTTTT	CSATWRDYPTGELFF
NA	TRBV14	TRBJ2-5	many	TGTGCCAGCAGCTTGCGGCGGGGAGAGACCCAGTACTTC	CASSLRRGETQYF